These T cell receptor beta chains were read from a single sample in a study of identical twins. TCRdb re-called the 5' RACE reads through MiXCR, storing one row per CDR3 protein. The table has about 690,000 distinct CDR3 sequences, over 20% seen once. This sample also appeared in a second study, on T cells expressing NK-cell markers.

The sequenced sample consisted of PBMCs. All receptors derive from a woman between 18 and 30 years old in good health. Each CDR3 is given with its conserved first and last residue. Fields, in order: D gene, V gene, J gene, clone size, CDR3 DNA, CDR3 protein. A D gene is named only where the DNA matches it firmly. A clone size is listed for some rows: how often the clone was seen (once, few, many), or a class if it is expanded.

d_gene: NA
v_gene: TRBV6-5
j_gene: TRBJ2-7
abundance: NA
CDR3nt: TGTGCCAGCAGTTTCACCGCCGGGACTGGAGCCTACGAGCAGTACTTC
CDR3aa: CASSFTAGTGAYEQYF

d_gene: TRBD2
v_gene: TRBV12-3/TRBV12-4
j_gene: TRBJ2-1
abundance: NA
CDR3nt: TGTGCCAGCACCCTTGAGACTAGCGGGGGGGTGAATGAGCAGTTCTTC
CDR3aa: CASTLETSGGVNEQFF

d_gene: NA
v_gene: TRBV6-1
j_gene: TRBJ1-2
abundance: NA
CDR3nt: TGTGCCAGCTCTACAGTCCCTCGTAATTATGGCTACACCTTC
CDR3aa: CASSTVPRNYGYTF

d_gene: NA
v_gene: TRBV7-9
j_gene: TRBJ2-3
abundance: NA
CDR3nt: TGTGCCAGCAGCCCGAGGGGGGGAAGGCTAGTCTCAGATACGCAGTATTTT
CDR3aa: CASSPRGGRLVSDTQYF

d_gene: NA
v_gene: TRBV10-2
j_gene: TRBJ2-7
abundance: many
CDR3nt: TGCGCCAGCAGCGCCCTCTACGAGCAGTACTTC
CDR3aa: CASSALYEQYF

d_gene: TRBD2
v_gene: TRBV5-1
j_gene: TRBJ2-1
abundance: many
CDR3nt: TGCGCCAGCAAATCCGGAGCGGGAACATCCTACAATGAGCAGTTCTTC
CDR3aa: CASKSGAGTSYNEQFF

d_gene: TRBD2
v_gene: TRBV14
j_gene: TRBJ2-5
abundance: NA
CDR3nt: TGTGCCAGCAGCCAAGGTCGGATTAGCGGGGTTTTGGAGACCCAGTACTTC
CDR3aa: CASSQGRISGVLETQYF

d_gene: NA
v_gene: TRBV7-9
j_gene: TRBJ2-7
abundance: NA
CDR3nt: TGTGCCAGCAGCTTAGGGGCTAGCATCCACGAGCAGTACTTC
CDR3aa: CASSLGASIHEQYF

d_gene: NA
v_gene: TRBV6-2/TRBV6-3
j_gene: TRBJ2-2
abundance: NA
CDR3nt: NA
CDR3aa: CASSSSSWTGELFF

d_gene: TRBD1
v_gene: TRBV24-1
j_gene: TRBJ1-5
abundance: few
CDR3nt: TGTGCCACCAGTGATTTGCAGGGGGCAGGGCAGCCCCAGCATTTT
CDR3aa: CATSDLQGAGQPQHF

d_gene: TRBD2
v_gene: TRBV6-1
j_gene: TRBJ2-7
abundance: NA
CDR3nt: TGTGCCAGGCAGACTAGCGGGAGGCCTCCCCCCTACGAGCAGTACTTC
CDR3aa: CARQTSGRPPPYEQYF

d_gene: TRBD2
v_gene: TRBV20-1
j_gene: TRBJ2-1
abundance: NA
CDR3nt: TGCAGTGCTCGTAGGCGACTAGCGTTAGGAAATGAGCAGTTCTTC
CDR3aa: CSARRRLALGNEQFF

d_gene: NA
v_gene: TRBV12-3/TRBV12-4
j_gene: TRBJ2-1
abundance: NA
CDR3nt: TGTGCCAGCAGCCCTTATAACTTC
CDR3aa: CASSPYNF

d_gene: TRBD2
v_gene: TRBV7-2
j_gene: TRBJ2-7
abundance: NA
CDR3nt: TGTGCCAGCAGCTTAGTGGCCCTAGCGGATATATACGAGCAGTACTTC
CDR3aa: CASSLVALADIYEQYF

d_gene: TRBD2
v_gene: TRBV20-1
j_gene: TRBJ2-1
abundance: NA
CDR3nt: TGCAGTGCTAGAGATCTCACTAGCGGGAGGGTCTCGAATGAGCAGTTCTTC
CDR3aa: CSARDLTSGRVSNEQFF

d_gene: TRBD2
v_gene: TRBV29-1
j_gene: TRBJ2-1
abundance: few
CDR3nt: TGCAGCGTGGGACTAGCGGGAGGTCGCTATGAGCAGTTCTTC
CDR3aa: CSVGLAGGRYEQFF

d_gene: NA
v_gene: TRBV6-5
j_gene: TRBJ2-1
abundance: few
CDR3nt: TGTGCCAGCAGTTACGGCAGGACGGAGTTCTTC
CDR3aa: CASSYGRTEFF

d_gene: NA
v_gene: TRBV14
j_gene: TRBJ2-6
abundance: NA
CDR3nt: TGTGCCAGCAGCCAGACGCTCCGGACATCGGGGGCCAACGTCCTGACTTTC
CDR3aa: CASSQTLRTSGANVLTF

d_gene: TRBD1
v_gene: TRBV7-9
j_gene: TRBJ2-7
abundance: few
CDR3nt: TGTGCCAGCAGCGAACAGGGGCGGAGGGAGCAGTACTTC
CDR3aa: CASSEQGRREQYF

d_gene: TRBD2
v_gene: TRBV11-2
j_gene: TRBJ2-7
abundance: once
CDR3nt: TGTGCCAGCAGCTTAAGACTAGCCCTCTACGAGCAGTACTTC
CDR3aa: CASSLRLALYEQYF

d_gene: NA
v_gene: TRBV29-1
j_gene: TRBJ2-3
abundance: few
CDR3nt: TGCAGCGGTCGGGAGAACGGCGCAGATACGCAGTATTTT
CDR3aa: CSGRENGADTQYF

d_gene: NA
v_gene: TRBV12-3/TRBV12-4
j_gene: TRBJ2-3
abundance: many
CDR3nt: TGTGCCAGCAGTCAGGGCGGGTTCACAGATACGCAGTATTTT
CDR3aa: CASSQGGFTDTQYF

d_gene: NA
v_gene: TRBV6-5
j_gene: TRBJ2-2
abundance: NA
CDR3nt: TGTGCCAGCAGTTCGTGGGGTCTGGTCTCCGGGGAGCTGTTTTTT
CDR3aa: CASSSWGLVSGELFF

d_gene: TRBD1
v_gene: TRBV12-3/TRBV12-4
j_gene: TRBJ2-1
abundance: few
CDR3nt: TGTGCCAGCAGGTCCACCGGGACAGGGGGCTGGCAGTTCTTC
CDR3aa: CASRSTGTGGWQFF

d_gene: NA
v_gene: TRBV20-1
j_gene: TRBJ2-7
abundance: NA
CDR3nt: TGCAGTGCTAGAAGGACGACCTACGAGCAGTACTTC
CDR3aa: CSARRTTYEQYF

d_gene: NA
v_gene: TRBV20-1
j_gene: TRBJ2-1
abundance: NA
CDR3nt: TGCAGTGCTATGGGCCCGAATGAGCAGTTCTTC
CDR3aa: CSAMGPNEQFF

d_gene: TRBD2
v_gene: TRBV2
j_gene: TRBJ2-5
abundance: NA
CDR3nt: TGTGCCAGCAGTGATTCTAGCGGGAGGGTAGAGACCCAGTACTTC
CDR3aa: CASSDSSGRVETQYF

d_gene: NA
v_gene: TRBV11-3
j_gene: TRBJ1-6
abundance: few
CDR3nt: TGTGCCAGCAGCCGGCGTTGGGGGAAAGGAAATTCACCCCTCCACTTT
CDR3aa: CASSRRWGKGNSPLHF